Below, one T cell receptor (beta chain) is given with its context. Its matching antigen is unknown. At the DNA level, this CDR3 is encoded by other sequences in the same sample as well. Repertoires were generated with immunoSEQ multiplex PCR, while TCRdb's copy carries only in-frame clones and drops some. Among 950,000 to 1,100,000 clones listed, approximately 76% were seen once. Partitioning of CD4+ cells yielded a CD45RA+ naive subset and a CD45RA-negative memory subset. Germline-derived CDR1 and CDR2 are SGHNT and YYREEE (reference sequence). This CDR3 is 16 amino acids long. The V end was cut by 4 bases, the J end by 5 bases, with 21 bases between. The data were taken from a study of shared clonotypes between healthy human individuals. The overall study: CD4 naive cells filled three plates per donor, CD4 memory three, CD8 naive two and CD8 memory one.

Findings and limits, study-wide: Having only a few donors restricted how much genetic and exposure-history diversity was captured.

This TCR came from a man in his late teens or twenties in good health. This chain joins TRBV5-4 and TRBJ1-1; possible D gene TRBD1, 5 bases. Sequencing was performed on memory CD4+ T cells sorted from blood. Subset: CD45RA-negative fraction. CDR3 in amino acids: CASSPLGGRGGTEAFF. The DNA of the CDR3 is TGTGCCAGCAGCCCGCTCGGGGGGAGGGGTGGGACTGAAGCTTTCTTT.